This is a list of T cell receptor beta chains from one sample in a study of blood T cell repertoires in COVID-19. The data were produced by immunoSEQ multiplex PCR, yet TCRdb's version contains in-frame clones alone and is incomplete. This table has 250,000 or so clones, 65% to 85% appearing once. Sequencing was performed on PBMCs or T cells enriched from blood (not recorded which). These receptors all come from a man aged 50 to 59 who had recovered from COVID-19. Both conserved end residues are part of each CDR3. The order of the fields is CDR3 protein, CDR3 DNA, J gene, D gene, clone size, CDR3 length, V gene. A D gene is named only where the DNA matches it firmly. The size field is filled for only some rows; it gives once, few, many or a size class.

CDR3: CASSTTGVSPLHF; DNA: TGTGCCAGTAGTACAACAGGGGTTTCACCCCTCCACTTT; J: TRBJ1-6; D: TRBD1; size: NA; length: 13; V: TRBV19
CDR3: CASSQEGRSGDEQFF; DNA: TGTGCCAGCAGCCAAGAGGGGCGCTCTGGAGATGAGCAGTTCTTC; J: TRBJ2-1; D: NA; size: NA; length: 15; V: TRBV4-2
CDR3: CASSQIRSTDTQYF; DNA: TGTGCCAGCTCACAGATCAGATCCACAGATACGCAGTATTTT; J: TRBJ2-3; D: NA; size: NA; length: 14; V: TRBV18
CDR3: CASSWGAGVNNEQFF; DNA: TGTGCCAGTAGTTGGGGAGCGGGAGTAAACAATGAGCAGTTCTTC; J: TRBJ2-1; D: TRBD2; size: once; length: 15; V: TRBV19
CDR3: CASSIWTSGRAGTGELFF; DNA: TGTGCCAGCAGCATATGGACTAGCGGGAGGGCCGGTACCGGGGAGCTGTTTTTT; J: TRBJ2-2; D: TRBD2; size: once; length: 18; V: TRBV7-6
CDR3: CASSPRGAGLYDEQFF; DNA: TGTGCCAGCAGCCCTCGGGGGGCAGGATTATATGATGAGCAGTTCTTC; J: TRBJ2-1; D: NA; size: once; length: 16; V: TRBV7-2
CDR3: CASSLGRVFNSPLHF; DNA: TGTGCCAGCAGCTTAGGCAGGGTCTTTAATTCACCCCTCCACTTT; J: TRBJ1-6; D: NA; size: NA; length: 15; V: TRBV7-2
CDR3: CAISEQGAKLGEQFF; DNA: TGTGCCATCAGTGAACAGGGGGCGAAACTTGGTGAGCAGTTCTTC; J: TRBJ2-1; D: TRBD1; size: NA; length: 15; V: TRBV10-3
CDR3: CATSDLRGQGAGDTQYF; DNA: TGTGCCACCAGTGATTTACGGGGACAGGGGGCCGGAGATACGCAGTATTTT; J: TRBJ2-3; D: TRBD1; size: NA; length: 17; V: TRBV24-1
CDR3: CASSPGQKMNTEAFF; DNA: TGTGCCAGTAGTCCCGGACAGAAAATGAACACTGAAGCTTTCTTT; J: TRBJ1-1; D: NA; size: NA; length: 15; V: TRBV19
CDR3: CASIGRGLWAYGYTF; DNA: TGTGCCAGCATTGGCAGGGGGCTGTGGGCCTATGGCTACACCTTC; J: TRBJ1-2; D: TRBD1; size: NA; length: 15; V: TRBV6-5
CDR3: CASAADGTLYEQYF; DNA: TGTGCCAGCGCCGCGGACGGGACACTCTACGAGCAGTACTTC; J: TRBJ2-7; D: NA; size: NA; length: 14; V: TRBV27
CDR3: CVRWGLPGNTIYF; DNA: TGTGTGCGGTGGGGGCTCCCCGGAAACACCATATATTTT; J: TRBJ1-3; D: NA; size: once; length: 13; V: TRBV19
CDR3: CASSLRGTYNEQFF; DNA: TGTGCCAGCAGCCTCCGAGGAACCTACAATGAGCAGTTCTTC; J: TRBJ2-1; D: NA; size: NA; length: 14; V: TRBV27
CDR3: CASTQTRGEEETQYF; DNA: TGCGCCAGCACCCAAACCCGGGGGGAAGAAGAGACCCAGTACTTC; J: TRBJ2-5; D: TRBD2; size: NA; length: 15; V: TRBV5-1
CDR3: CASSLAPGQTSTGELFF; DNA: TGTGCCAGCAGCTTGGCACCGGGACAGACGTCCACCGGGGAGCTGTTTTTT; J: TRBJ2-2; D: TRBD1; size: NA; length: 17; V: TRBV7-6
CDR3: CASDSYAEAFF; DNA: TGTGCCTCAGATTCTTACGCTGAAGCTTTCTTT; J: TRBJ1-1; D: NA; size: NA; length: 11; V: TRBV30
CDR3: CASSLTGGYNYGYTF; DNA: TGCGCCAGCAGCTTGACAGGGGGGTACAACTATGGCTACACCTTC; J: TRBJ1-2; D: TRBD1; size: NA; length: 15; V: TRBV5-1
CDR3: CASSQLQGQLQSGNTIYF; DNA: TGCGCCAGCAGCCAACTCCAAGGACAGCTTCAATCTGGAAACACCATATATTTT; J: TRBJ1-3; D: NA; size: NA; length: 18; V: TRBV4-1
CDR3: CATRGRGLGRAFF; DNA: TGTGCCACCCGTGGGAGGGGGCTGGGTCGGGCTTTCTTT; J: TRBJ1-1; D: TRBD1; size: NA; length: 13; V: TRBV24-1
CDR3: CATSRGRQGNQPQHF; DNA: TGTGCCACCAGCAGAGGACGACAGGGCAATCAGCCCCAGCATTTT; J: TRBJ1-5; D: NA; size: once; length: 15; V: TRBV15
CDR3: CATSRDEAGVMFGANVLTF; DNA: TGTGCCACCAGCAGAGATGAAGCAGGGGTGATGTTCGGGGCCAACGTCCTGACTTTC; J: TRBJ2-6; D: NA; size: NA; length: 19; V: TRBV15
CDR3: CASREGYEQYF; DNA: TGCGCCAGCAGGGAGGGTTACGAGCAGTACTTC; J: TRBJ2-7; D: NA; size: NA; length: 11; V: TRBV5-1
CDR3: CASSPWDRGRTEAFF; DNA: TGTGCCAGTAGTCCCTGGGACAGGGGGCGCACTGAAGCTTTCTTT; J: TRBJ1-1; D: TRBD1; size: NA; length: 15; V: TRBV19
CDR3: CASSEGQGEEKLFF; DNA: TGTGCCAGCAGCGAGGGACAGGGGGAAGAAAAACTGTTTTTT; J: TRBJ1-4; D: TRBD1; size: NA; length: 14; V: TRBV4-2
CDR3: CASSRRGGGLTDTQYF; DNA: TGTGCCAGCAGCCGTAGAGGGGGCGGGTTGACAGATACGCAGTATTTT; J: TRBJ2-3; D: TRBD1; size: NA; length: 16; V: TRBV7-9
CDR3: CASSPQGRTEAFF; DNA: TGTGCCAGCAGTCCCCAGGGGCGAACTGAAGCTTTCTTT; J: TRBJ1-1; D: NA; size: NA; length: 13; V: TRBV12-3/TRBV12-4
CDR3: CASSLEQETYEQYF; DNA: TGTGCCAGCAGCTTAGAACAGGAGACCTACGAGCAGTACTTC; J: TRBJ2-7; D: NA; size: NA; length: 14; V: TRBV11-1
CDR3: CASSLSGGAPGYTF; DNA: TGTGCCAGCAGCTTATCGGGGGGAGCGCCGGGCTACACCTTC; J: TRBJ1-2; D: NA; size: NA; length: 14; V: TRBV7-9
CDR3: CASTPGQGNTEAFF; DNA: TGTGCCAGTACTCCGGGACAGGGGAACACTGAAGCTTTCTTT; J: TRBJ1-1; D: TRBD1; size: once; length: 14; V: TRBV19
CDR3: CASSQDGQKKAFF; DNA: TGCGCCAGCAGCCAAGACGGACAGAAAAAAGCTTTCTTT; J: TRBJ1-1; D: NA; size: NA; length: 13; V: TRBV4-1
CDR3: CASSIRRGGGTDTQYF; DNA: TGTGCCAGCAGCATAAGGCGGGGCGGGGGCACAGATACGCAGTATTTT; J: TRBJ2-3; D: NA; size: NA; length: 16; V: TRBV7-2
CDR3: CASSQVDTGMTGYTF; DNA: TGTGCCAGCAGCCAGGTAGATACAGGGATGACGGGCTACACCTTC; J: TRBJ1-2; D: NA; size: once; length: 15; V: TRBV5-4
CDR3: CASSSPADRNEKLFF; DNA: TGTGCCAGCAGTTCACCGGCCGACAGGAATGAAAAACTGTTTTTT; J: TRBJ1-4; D: NA; size: NA; length: 15; V: TRBV6-5
CDR3: CATSDSPGEGTDTQYF; DNA: TGTGCCACCAGTGATTCCCCCGGGGAGGGCACAGATACGCAGTATTTT; J: TRBJ2-3; D: NA; size: once; length: 16; V: TRBV24-1
CDR3: CASSDRDSPRQFF; DNA: TGTGCCAGCAGCGATAGGGACTCCCCACGTCAGTTCTTC; J: TRBJ2-1; D: NA; size: NA; length: 13; V: TRBV7-9
CDR3: CASSTRRDTEAFF; DNA: TGTGCCAGCAGCACGAGGCGGGACACTGAAGCTTTCTTT; J: TRBJ1-1; D: NA; size: few; length: 13; V: TRBV7-3
CDR3: CASSLTGQARSGRNQPQHF; DNA: TGTGCCAGCAGTCTCACCGGACAGGCAAGATCTGGGCGCAATCAGCCCCAGCATTTT; J: TRBJ1-5; D: TRBD1; size: NA; length: 19; V: TRBV28
CDR3: CATSRVLAGDEQFF; DNA: TGTGCCACCAGCAGAGTCCTAGCGGGGGATGAGCAGTTCTTC; J: TRBJ2-1; D: TRBD2; size: NA; length: 14; V: TRBV15